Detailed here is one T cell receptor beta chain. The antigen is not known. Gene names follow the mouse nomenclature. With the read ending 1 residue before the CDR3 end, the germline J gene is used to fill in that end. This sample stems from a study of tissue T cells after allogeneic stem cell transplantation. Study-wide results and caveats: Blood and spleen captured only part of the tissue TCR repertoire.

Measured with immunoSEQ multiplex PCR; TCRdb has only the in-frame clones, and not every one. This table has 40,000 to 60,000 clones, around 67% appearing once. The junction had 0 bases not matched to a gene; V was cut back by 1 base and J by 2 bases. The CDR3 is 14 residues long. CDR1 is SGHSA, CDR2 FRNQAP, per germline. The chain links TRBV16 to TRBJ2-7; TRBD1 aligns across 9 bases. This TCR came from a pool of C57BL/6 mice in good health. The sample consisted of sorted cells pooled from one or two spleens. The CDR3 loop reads CASSLGDRAYEQYF. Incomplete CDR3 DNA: TGTGCAAGCAGCTTAGGGGACAGGGCCTATGAACAGTAC.